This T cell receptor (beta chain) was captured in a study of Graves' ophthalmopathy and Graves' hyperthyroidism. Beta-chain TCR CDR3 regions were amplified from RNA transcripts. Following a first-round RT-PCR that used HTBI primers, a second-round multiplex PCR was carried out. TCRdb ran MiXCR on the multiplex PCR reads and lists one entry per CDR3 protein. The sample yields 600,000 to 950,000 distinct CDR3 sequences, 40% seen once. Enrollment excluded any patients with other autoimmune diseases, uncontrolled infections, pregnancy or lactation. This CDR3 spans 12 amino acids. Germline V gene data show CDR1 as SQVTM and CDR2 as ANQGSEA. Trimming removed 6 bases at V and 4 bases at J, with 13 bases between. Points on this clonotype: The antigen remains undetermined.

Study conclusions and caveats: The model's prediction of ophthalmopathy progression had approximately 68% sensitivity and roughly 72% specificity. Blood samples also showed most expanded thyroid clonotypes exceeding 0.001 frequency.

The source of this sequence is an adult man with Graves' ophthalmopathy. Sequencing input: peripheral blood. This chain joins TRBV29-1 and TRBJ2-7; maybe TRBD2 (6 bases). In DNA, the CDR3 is TGCAGCGTCACCCCTAGCGAGTACGAGCAGTACTTC. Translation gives CSVTPSEYEQYF.